This TCR beta chain was sequenced for a study of CD4 T cells in relation to SARS-CoV-2 and coronaviruses. Study-wide background: PBMCs were cultured with antigen for less than twelve days before TCR beta sequencing. Shared crossreactive spike epitopes were mapped to their HLA restriction.

Sorted naive or memory CD4+ cells met CEF peptides for around ten days. Method: immunoSEQ multiplex PCR; TCRdb's copy keeps in-frame clones and lacks some. This table has about 38,000 clones, around 74% appearing once. A word on this clone: What it binds is unknown.

This receptor was identified in an adult with COVID-19. Sequenced: memory CD4+ T cells from PBMCs, cultured in vitro.

The CDR3 DNA is TGTGCCAGCAGCCCTCGACTAGCGGGAGCGAATGAGCAGTTCTTC. It codes for CASSPRLAGANEQFF. The V and J genes are TRBV9 and TRBJ2-1; TRBD2 matches at 12 bases. The CDR3 has 15 amino acids. V was pared by 4 bases and J by 7 bases, with 6 bases of the junction left unmatched. CDR1 is SGDLS, CDR2 YYNGEE, per germline. The variable domain in full, completed from reference TRBV9 and TRBJ2-1, reads DSGVTQTPKHLITATGQRVTLRCSPRSGDLSVYWYQQSLDQGLQFLIQYYNGEERAKGNILERFSAQQFPDLHSELNLSSLELGDSALYFCASSPRLAGANEQFFGPGTRLTVL.